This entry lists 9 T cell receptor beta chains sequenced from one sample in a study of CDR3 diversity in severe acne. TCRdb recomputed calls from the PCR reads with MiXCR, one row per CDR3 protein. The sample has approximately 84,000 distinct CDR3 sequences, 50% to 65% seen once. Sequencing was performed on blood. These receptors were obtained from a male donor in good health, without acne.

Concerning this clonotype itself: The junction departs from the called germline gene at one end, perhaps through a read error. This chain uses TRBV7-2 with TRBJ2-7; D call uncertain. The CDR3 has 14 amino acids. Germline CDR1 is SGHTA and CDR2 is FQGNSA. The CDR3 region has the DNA TGTCCCAGCAGTCATATAAGGGTACCAGACGAGCAGTACTTC. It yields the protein CPSSHIRVPDEQYF.

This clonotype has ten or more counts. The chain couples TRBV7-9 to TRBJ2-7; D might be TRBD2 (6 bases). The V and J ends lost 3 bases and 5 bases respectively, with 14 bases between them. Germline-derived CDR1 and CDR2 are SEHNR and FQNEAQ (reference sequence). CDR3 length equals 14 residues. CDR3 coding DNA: TGTGCCAGCAGCTTGTCGACTAGTCTTGACGAGCAGTACTTC. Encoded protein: CASSLSTSLDEQYF.

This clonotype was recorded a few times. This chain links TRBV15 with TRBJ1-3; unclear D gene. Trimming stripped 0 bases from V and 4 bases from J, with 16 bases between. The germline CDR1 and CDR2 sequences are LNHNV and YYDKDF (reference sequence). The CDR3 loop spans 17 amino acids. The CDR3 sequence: CATSRDKFQFSGNTIYF. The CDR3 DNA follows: TGTGCCACCAGCAGAGATAAATTTCAGTTCTCCGGAAACACCATATATTTT.

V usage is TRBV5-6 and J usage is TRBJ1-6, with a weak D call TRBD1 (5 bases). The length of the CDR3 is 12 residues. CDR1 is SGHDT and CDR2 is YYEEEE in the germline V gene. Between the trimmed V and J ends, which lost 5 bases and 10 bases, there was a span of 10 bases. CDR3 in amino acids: CASREGLSPLHF. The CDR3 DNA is TGTGCCAGCAGGGAGGGGCTCTCACCCCTCCACTTT.

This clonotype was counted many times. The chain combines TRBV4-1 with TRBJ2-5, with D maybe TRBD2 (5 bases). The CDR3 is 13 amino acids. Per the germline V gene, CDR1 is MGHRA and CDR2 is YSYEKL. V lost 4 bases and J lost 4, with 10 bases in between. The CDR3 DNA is TGCGCCAGCAGCCGTCGGGGTGGAGAGACCCAGTACTTC. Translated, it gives CASSRRGGETQYF.

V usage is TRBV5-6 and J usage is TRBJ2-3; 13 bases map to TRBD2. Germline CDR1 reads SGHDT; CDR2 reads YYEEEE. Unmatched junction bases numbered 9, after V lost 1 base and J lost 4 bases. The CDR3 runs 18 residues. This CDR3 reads CASSLTRTSGGVADTQYF. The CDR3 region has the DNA TGTGCCAGCAGCTTGACCCGGACTAGCGGGGGAGTTGCAGATACGCAGTATTTT.

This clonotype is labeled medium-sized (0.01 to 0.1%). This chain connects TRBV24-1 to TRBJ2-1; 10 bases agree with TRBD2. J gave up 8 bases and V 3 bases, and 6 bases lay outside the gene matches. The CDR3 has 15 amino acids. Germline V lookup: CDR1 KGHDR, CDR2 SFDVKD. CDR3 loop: CATSDLAGASDEQFF. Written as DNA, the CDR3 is TGTGCCACCAGTGATCTAGCGGGAGCCAGCGATGAGCAGTTCTTC.

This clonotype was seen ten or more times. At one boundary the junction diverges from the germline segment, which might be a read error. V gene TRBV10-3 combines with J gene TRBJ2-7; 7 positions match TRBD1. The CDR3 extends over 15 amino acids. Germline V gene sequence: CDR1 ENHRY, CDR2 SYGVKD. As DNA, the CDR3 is TGTGCCATCGGTGAGTCTGAAGGGACAGCCTACGAGCAGTACTTC. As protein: CAIGESEGTAYEQYF.

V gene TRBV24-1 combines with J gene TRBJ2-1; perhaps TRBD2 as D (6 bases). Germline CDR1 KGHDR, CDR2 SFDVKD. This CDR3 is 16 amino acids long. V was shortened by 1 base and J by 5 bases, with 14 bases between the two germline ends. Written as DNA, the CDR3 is TGTGCCACCAGTGATTTCTCGGGACTGGAAGACAATGAGCAGTTCTTC. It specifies CATSDFSGLEDNEQFF.